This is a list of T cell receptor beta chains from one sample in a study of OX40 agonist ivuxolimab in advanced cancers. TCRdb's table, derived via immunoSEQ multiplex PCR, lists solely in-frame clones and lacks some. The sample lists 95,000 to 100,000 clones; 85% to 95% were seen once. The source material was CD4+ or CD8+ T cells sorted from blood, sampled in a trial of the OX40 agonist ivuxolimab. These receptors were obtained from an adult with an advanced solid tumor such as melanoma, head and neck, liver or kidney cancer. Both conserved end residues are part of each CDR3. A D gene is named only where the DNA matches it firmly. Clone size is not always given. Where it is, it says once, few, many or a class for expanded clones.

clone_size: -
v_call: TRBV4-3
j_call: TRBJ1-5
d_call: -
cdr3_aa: CASSQEPGQPQHF
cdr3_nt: TGCGCCAGCAGCCAAGAACCGGGTCAGCCCCAGCATTTT

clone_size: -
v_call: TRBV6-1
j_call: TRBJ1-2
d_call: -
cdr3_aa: CASSEVMAAINYGYTF
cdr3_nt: TGTGCCAGCAGTGAAGTGATGGCAGCCATAAACTATGGCTACACCTTC

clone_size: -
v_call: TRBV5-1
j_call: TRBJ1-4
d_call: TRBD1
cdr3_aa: CASSSNRGQNGKLFF
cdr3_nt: TGCGCCAGCAGCTCCAACAGGGGGCAGAATGGAAAACTGTTTTTT

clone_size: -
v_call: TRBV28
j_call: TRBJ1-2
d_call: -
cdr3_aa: CASSLWGQGTF
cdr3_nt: -

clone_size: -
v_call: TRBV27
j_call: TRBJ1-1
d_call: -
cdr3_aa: CASSLSGGAAEAFF
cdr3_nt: TGTGCCAGCAGTTTAAGCGGGGGGGCAGCTGAAGCTTTCTTT

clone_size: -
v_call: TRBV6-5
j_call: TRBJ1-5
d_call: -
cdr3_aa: CASSYPTQPQHF
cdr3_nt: TGTGCCAGCAGTTACCCTACCCAGCCCCAGCATTTT

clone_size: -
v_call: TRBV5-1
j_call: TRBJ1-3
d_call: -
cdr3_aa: CASSFEGFGNTIYF
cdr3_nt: TGCGCCAGCAGCTTTGAAGGGTTCGGAAACACCATATATTTT

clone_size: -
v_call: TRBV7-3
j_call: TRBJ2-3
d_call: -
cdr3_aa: CASSLYPSFKDTQYF
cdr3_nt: TGTGCCAGCAGCTTATACCCCTCTTTTAAAGATACGCAGTATTTT

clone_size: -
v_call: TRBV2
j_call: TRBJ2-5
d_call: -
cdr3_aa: CASSEFETQYF
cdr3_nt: TGTGCCAGCAGTGAATTTGAGACCCAGTACTTC

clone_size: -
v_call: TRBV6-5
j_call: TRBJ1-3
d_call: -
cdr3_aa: CASILDLTGNTIYF
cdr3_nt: TGTGCCAGCATTCTGGACCTAACTGGAAACACCATATATTTT

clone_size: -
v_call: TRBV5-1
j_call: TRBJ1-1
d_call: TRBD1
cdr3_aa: CASHSGQAWTEAFF
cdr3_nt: TGCGCCAGCCATTCCGGACAGGCTTGGACTGAAGCTTTCTTT

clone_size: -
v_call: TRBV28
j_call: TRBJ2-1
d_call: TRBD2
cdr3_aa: CASSFGTSGVMGQFF
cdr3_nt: TGTGCCAGCAGTTTCGGGACTAGCGGCGTCATGGGGCAGTTCTTC

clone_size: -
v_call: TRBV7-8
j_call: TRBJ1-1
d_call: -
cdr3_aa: CASSLALGDPYTEAFF
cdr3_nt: TGTGCCAGCAGCTTAGCCTTAGGGGACCCTTACACTGAAGCTTTCTTT

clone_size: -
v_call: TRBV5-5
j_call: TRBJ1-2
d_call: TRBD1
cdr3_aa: CASSLERDRGGYTF
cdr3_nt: TGTGCCAGCAGCTTGGAACGGGACAGGGGTGGCTACACCTTC

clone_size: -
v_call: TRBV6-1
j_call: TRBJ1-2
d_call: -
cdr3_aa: CASRDAAGYGYTF
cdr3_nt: TGTGCCAGCAGAGACGCGGCGGGCTATGGCTACACCTTC

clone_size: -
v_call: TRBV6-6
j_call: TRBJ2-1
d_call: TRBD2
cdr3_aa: CASSSGTSRSYNEQFF
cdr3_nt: TGTGCCAGCAGTTCCGGGACTAGTCGCTCCTACAATGAGCAGTTCTTC

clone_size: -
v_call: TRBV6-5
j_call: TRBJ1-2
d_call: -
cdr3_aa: CASSYSGRAAGYTF
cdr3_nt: TGTGCCAGCAGTTACTCGGGCAGGGCCGCTGGCTACACCTTC

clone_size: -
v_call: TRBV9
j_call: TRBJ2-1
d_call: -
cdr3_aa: CASSGQPYNEQFF
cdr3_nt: TGTGCCAGCAGCGGACAGCCGTACAATGAGCAGTTCTTC

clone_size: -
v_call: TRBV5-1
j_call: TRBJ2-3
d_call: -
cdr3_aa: CASSLEVGTDTQYF
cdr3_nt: TGCGCCAGCAGCTTGGAAGTTGGCACAGATACGCAGTATTTT

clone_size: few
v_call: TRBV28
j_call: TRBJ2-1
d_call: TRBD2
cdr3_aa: CASSLSRGGGGDEQFF
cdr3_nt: TGTGCCAGCAGTTTATCCCGAGGCGGGGGGGGAGATGAGCAGTTCTTC

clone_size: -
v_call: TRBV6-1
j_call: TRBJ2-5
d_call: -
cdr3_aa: CASTFLETQYF
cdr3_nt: TGTGCCAGCACATTTCTAGAGACCCAGTACTTC

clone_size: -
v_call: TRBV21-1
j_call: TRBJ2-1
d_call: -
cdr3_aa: CASSKGQYNEQFF
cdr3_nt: TGTGCCAGCAGCAAAGGGCAATACAATGAGCAGTTCTTC

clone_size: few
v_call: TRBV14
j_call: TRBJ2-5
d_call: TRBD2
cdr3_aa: CASSLGLASGTQYF
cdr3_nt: TGTGCCAGCAGCCTGGGACTAGCGTCTGGGACCCAGTACTTC

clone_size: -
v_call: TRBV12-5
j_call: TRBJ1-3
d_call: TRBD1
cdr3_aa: CASGIRQGLYF
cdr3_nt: TGTGCTAGTGGTATCCGACAGGGTTTGTATTTT

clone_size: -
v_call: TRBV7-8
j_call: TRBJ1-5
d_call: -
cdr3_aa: CASSLEEGQPQHF
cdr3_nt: TGTGCCAGCAGCTTAGAGGAAGGTCAGCCCCAGCATTTT

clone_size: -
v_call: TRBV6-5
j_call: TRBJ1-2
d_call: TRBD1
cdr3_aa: CASSSIDRAGYGYTF
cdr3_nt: TGTGCCAGCAGTTCCATAGACAGGGCAGGCTATGGCTACACCTTC

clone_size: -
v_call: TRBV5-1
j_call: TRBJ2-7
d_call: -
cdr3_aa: CASRGVTRYEQYF
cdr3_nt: TGCGCCAGCAGGGGGGTAACACGCTACGAGCAGTACTTC

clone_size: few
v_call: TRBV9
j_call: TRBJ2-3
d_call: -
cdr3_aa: CASSVGDTQYF
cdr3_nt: TGTGCCAGCAGCGTAGGGGATACGCAGTATTTT

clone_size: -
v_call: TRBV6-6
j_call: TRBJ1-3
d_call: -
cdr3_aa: CASSLQGSSGNTIYF
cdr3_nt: TGTGCCAGCAGTCTACAGGGAAGCTCTGGAAACACCATATATTTT

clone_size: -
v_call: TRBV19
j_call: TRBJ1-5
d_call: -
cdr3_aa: CASSGDFRLSNQPQHF
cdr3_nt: TGTGCCAGTAGTGGTGATTTTCGCCTTAGCAATCAGCCCCAGCATTTT

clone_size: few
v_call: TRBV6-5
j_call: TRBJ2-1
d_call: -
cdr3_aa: CASSQRFYNEQFF
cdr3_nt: TGTGCCAGCAGTCAGAGGTTTTACAATGAGCAGTTCTTC

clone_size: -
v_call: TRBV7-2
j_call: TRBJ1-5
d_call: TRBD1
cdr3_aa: CASSVGQGNNQPQHF
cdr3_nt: TGTGCCAGCAGCGTGGGACAGGGCAACAATCAGCCCCAGCATTTT

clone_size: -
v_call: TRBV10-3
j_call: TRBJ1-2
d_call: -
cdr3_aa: CAISDWQGRDYGYTF
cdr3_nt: TGTGCCATCAGTGATTGGCAGGGTCGGGACTATGGCTACACCTTC

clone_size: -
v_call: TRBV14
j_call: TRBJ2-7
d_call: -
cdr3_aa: CASSPSGTYEQYF
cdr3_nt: TGTGCCAGCAGCCCATCAGGGACCTACGAGCAGTACTTC

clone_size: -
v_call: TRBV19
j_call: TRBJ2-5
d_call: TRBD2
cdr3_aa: CASSMGRERRETQYF
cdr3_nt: TGTGCCAGTAGTATGGGGCGGGAGAGGCGGGAGACCCAGTACTTC

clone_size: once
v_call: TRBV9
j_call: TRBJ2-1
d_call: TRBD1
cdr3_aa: CASSVRDRPYNEQFF
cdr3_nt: TGTGCCAGCAGCGTACGGGACAGGCCTTACAATGAGCAGTTCTTC

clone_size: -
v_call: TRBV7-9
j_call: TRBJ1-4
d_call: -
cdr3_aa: CASSSREPKEKLFF
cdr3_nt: TGTGCCAGCAGCTCCCGGGAGCCGAAGGAAAAACTGTTTTTT

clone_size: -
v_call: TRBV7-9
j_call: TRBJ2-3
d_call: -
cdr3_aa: CASTTRTAYTDTQYF
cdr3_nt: TGTGCCAGCACAACGCGGACTGCCTACACAGATACGCAGTATTTT

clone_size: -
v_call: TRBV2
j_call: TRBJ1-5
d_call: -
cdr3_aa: CASSEQGMVGQPQHF
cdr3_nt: TGTGCCAGCAGTGAGCAGGGTATGGTGGGACAGCCCCAGCATTTT

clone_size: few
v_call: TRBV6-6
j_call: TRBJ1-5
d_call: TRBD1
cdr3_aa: CASNYRGAFLPQHF
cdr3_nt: TGTGCCAGCAACTACAGGGGGGCGTTTCTACCCCAGCATTTT

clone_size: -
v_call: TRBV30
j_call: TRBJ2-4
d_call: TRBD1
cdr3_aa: CAWSVLGTGIQYF
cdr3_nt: TGTGCCTGGAGTGTGCTTGGGACAGGCATTCAGTACTTC

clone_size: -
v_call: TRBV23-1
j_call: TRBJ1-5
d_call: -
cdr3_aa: CASPPGPRDSRNQPQHF
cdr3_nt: TGCGCCAGCCCCCCCGGCCCCCGGGACTCGAGGAATCAGCCCCAGCATTTT

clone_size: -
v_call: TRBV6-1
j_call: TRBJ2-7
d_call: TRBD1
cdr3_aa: CASSSRTGASYEQYF
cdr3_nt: TGTGCCAGCAGTTCACGGACAGGGGCCTCCTACGAGCAGTACTTC

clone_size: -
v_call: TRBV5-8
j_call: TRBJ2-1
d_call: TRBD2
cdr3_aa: CASSSRTSGYNEQFF
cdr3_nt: TGTGCCAGCAGTTCGAGGACTAGCGGGTACAATGAGCAGTTCTTC

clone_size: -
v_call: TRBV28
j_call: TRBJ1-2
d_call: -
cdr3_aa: CASREGGLNYGYTF
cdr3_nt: TGTGCCAGCAGGGAAGGGGGTCTCAACTATGGCTACACCTTC

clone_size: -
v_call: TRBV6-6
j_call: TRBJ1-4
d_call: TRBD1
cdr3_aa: CASTLPGQRNEKLFF
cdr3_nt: TGTGCCAGCACGCTACCGGGACAGAGGAATGAAAAACTGTTTTTT

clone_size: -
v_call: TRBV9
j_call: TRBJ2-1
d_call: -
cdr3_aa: CASSVGTYNEQFF
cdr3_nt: TGTGCCAGCAGCGTAGGGACCTACAATGAGCAGTTCTTC

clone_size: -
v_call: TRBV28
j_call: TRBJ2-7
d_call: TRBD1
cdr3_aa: CASSLTGSYEQYF
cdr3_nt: TGTGCCAGCAGCTTGACAGGGTCCTACGAGCAGTACTTC

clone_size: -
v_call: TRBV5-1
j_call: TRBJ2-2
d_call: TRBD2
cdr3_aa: CASSSGTSGGPRTFQPANTGELFF
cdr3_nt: TGCGCCAGCAGCTCGGGGACTAGCGGGGGGCCCCGAACTTTTCAGCCGGCGAACACCGGGGAGCTGTTTTTT

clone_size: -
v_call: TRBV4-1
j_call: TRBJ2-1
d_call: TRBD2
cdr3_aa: CASCSRAGGTYNEQFF
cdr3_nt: TGCGCCAGCTGCTCGAGGGCGGGAGGGACCTACAATGAGCAGTTCTTC

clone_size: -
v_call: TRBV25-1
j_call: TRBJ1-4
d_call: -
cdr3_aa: CASSEGTNEKLFF
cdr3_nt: TGTGCCAGCAGTGAAGGGACTAATGAAAAACTGTTTTTT

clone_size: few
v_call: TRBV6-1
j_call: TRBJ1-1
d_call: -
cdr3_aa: CASSVRGQSTEAFF
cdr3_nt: TGTGCCAGCAGTGTTAGGGGCCAGTCCACTGAAGCTTTCTTT

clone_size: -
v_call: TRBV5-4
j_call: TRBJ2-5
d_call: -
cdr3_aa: CASSSRDSQETQYF
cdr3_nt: TGTGCCAGCAGCTCCCGGGACTCCCAAGAGACCCAGTACTTC

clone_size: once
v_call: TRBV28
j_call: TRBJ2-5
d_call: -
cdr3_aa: CASEQYHPFGLGGETQYF
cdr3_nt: TGTGCCAGCGAACAATACCACCCTTTCGGTCTCGGCGGGGAGACCCAGTACTTC